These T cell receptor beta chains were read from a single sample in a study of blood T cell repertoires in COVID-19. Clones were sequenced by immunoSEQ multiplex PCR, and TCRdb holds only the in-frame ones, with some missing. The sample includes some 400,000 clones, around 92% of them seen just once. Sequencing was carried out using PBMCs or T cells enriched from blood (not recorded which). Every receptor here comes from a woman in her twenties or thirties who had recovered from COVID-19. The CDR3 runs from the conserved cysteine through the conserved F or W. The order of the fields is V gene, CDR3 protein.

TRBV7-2,CASSLTPLRGGQGDTQYF
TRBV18,CASSPSGVFRADTQYF
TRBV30,CAWTGAYEQYF
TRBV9,CASSVPPQKRNGYTF
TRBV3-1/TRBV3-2,CASSLEQGNTEAFF
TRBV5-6,CASSQTGGNGYTF
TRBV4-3,CASSQAVGQGAPRQDTDTQYF
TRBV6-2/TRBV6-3,CASSFPVSGYTF
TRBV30,CASSVTGQFEAFF
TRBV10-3,CAISGGRGDQPQHF
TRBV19,CASTRTGGTDTQYF
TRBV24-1,CATSEYALGEEPLSGANVLTF
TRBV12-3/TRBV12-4,CASSLRASAGYTF
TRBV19,CASSIRPGSPYGYTF
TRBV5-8,CASSLFAGGPKNNEQFF
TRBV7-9,CASSSMAGDTIYF
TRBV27,CASSFGLAASYEQYF
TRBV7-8,CASSLDLAGGTETQYF
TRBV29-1,CSVSGSSYNEQFF
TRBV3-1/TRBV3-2,CASSQFGSGYSGNTIYF
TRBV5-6,CASSLRTSGVRYNEQFF
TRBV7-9,CASSLDGFATGYGYTF
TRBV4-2,CASSQAGGGNSPLHF
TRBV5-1,CASSPRTVNEKLFF
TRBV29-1,CSAVVTSGPGEQYF
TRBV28,CASSLPSGRVVEQYF
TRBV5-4,CASSQVTGELFF
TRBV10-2,CASSESQAGPLYEQYF
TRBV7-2,CASSLVAPFYEQYF
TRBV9,CASSPQWGIGNTIYF
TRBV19,CASSTTGTISTDTQYF
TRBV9,CASSAGQNTEAFF
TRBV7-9,CASSLLIPLNEQFF
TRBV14,CASSQYGGSFF
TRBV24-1,CATSDAAFQREAGANVLTF
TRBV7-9,CASSLGRRGVPLYTDTQYF
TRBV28,CASSLGTADTEAFF
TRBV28,CASSLGGPFLGYTF
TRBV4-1,CASSQDRGVSQPQHF
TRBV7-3,CASRGQGVLGYGYTF